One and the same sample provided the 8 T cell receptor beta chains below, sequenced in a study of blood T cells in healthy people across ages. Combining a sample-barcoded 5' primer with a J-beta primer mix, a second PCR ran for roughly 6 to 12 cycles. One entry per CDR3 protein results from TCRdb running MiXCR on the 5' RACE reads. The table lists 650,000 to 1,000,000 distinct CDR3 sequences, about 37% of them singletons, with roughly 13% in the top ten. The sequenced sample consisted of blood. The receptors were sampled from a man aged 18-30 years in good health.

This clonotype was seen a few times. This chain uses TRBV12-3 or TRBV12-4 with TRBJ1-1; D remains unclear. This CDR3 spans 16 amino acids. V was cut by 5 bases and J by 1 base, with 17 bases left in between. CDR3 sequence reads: CASSPSSPERNTEAFF. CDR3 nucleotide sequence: TGTGCCAGCAGTCCTAGTTCCCCCGAACGGAACACTGAAGCTTTCTTT.

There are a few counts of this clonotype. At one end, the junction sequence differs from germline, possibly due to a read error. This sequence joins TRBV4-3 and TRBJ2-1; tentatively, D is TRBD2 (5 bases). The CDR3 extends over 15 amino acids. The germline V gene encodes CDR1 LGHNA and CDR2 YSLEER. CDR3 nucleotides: TGCGCCAGCAGCCAAGAAGGAGGCTCCTACAAGGAGCAGTTCTTC. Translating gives CASSQEGGSYKEQFF.

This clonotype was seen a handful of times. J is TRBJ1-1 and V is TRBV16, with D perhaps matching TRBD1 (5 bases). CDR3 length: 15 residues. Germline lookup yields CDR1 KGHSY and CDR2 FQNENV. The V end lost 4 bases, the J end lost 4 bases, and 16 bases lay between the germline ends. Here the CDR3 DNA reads TGTGCCAGCAGCCCGCAATGGGGGGGAGGCACTGAAGCTTTCTTT. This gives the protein CASSPQWGGGTEAFF.

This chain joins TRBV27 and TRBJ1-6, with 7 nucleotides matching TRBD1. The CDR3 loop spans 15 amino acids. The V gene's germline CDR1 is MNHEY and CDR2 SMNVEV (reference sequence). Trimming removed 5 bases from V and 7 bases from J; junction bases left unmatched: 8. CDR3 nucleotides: TGTGCCAGCAGTCCGAAGGGACAGACGAATTCACCCCTCCACTTT. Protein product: CASSPKGQTNSPLHF.

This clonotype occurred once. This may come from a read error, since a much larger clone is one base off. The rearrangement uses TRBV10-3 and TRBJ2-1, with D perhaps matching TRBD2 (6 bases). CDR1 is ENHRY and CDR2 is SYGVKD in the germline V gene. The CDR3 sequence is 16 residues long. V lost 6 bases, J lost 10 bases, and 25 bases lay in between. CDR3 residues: CAISRAGSQPSYEQFF. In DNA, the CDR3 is TGTGCCATCAGCCGAGCGGGCAGTCAACCCTCCTACGAGCAGTTCTTC.

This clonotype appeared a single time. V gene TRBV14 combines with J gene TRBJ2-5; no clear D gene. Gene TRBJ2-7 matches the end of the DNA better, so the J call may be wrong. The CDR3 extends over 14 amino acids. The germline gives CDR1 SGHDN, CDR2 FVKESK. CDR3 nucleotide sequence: TGTGCCAGCAGCCAATCGGGCCGCTACTACGAGCAGTACTTC. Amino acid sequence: CASSQSGRYYEQYF.

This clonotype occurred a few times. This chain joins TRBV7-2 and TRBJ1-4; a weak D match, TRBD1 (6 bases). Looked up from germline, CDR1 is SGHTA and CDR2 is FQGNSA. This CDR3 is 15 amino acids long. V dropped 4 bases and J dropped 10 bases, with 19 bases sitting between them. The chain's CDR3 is CASSWGGGAMGKLFF. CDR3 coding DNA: TGTGCCAGCAGCTGGGGCGGGGGCGCGATGGGAAAACTGTTTTTT.

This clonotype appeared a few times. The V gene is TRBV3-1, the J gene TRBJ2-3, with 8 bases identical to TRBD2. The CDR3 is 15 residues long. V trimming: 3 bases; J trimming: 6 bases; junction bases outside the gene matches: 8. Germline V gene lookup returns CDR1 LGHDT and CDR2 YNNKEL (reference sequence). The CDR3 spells CASSHAGLAFDTQYF. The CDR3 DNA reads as TGTGCCAGCAGCCACGCTGGACTAGCCTTTGATACGCAGTATTTT.